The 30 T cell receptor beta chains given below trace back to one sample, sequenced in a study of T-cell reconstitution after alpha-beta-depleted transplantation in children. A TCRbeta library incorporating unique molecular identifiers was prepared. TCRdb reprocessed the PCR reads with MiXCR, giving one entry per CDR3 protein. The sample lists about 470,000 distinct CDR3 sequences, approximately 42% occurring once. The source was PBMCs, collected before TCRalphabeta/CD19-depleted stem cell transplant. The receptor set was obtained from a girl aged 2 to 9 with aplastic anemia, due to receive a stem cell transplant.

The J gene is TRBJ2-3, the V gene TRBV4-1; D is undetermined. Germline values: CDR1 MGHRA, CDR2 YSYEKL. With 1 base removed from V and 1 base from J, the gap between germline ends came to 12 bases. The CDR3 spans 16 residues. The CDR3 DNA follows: TGCGCCAGCAGCCAAGTCCCTCGAAGGGGCACAGATACGCAGTATTTT. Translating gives CASSQVPRRGTDTQYF.

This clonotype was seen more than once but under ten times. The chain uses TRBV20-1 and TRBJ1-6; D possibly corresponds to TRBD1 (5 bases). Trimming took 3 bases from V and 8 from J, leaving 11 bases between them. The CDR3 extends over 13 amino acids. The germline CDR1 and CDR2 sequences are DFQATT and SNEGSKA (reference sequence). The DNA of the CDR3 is TGCAGTGCTAGGGCAGGGACGGATTCACCCCTCCACTTT. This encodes CSARAGTDSPLHF.

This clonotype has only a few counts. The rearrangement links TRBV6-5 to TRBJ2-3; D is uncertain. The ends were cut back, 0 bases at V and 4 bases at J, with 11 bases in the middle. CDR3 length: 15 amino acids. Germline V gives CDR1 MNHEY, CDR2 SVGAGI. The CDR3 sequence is CASSYSKSRPDTQYF. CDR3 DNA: TGTGCCAGCAGTTACTCGAAGTCGCGGCCAGATACGCAGTATTTT.

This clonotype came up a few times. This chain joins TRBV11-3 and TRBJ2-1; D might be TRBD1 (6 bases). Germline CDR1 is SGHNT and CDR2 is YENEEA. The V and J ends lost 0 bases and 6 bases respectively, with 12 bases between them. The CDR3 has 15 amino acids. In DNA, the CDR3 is TGTGCCAGCAGCTTAGATCTGAACAGGGTCAATGAGCAGTTCTTC. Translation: CASSLDLNRVNEQFF.

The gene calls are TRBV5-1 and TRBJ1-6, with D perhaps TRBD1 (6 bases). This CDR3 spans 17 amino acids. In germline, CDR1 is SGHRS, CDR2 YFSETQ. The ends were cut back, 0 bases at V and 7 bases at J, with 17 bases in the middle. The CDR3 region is CASSLGLPGTQNSPLHF. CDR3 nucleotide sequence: TGCGCCAGCAGCTTGGGATTACCCGGGACACAAAATTCACCCCTCCACTTT.

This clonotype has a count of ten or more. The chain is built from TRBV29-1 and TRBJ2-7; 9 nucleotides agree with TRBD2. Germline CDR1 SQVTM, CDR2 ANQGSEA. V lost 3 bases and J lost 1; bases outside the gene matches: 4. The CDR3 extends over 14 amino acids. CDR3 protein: CSVDAGGPSYEQYF. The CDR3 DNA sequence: TGCAGCGTTGATGCGGGAGGGCCGTCCTACGAGCAGTACTTC.

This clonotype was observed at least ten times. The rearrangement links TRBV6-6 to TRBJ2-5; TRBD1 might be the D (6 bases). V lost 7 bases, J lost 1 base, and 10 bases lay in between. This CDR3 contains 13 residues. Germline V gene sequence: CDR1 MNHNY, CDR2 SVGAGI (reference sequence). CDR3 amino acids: CASTMDSQETQYF. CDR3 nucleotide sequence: TGTGCCAGCACTATGGACAGCCAAGAGACCCAGTACTTC.

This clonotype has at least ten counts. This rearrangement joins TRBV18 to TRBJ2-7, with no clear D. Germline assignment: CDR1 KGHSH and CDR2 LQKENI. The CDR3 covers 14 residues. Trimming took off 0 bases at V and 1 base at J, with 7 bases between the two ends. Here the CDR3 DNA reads TGTGCCAGCTCACCACCCTACGATTCCTACGAGCAGTACTTC. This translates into CASSPPYDSYEQYF.

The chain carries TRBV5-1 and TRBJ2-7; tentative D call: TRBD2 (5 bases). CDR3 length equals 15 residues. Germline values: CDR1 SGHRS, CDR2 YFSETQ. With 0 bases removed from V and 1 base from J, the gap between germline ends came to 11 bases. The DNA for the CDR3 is TGCGCCAGCAGCTTGGTATTAGCGCAATCCTACGAGCAGTACTTC. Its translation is CASSLVLAQSYEQYF.

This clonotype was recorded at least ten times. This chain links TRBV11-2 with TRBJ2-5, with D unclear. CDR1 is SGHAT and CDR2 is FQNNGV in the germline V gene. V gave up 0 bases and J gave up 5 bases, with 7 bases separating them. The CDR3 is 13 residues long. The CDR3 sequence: CASSLDRGETQYF. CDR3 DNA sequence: TGTGCCAGCAGCTTAGATCGTGGGGAGACCCAGTACTTC. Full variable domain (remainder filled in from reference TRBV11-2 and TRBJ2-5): EAGVAQSPRYKIIEKRQSVAFWCNPISGHATLYWYQQILGQGPKLLIQFQNNGVVDDSQLPKDRFSAERLKGVDSTLKIQPAKLEDSAVYLCASSLDRGETQYFGPGTRLLVL.

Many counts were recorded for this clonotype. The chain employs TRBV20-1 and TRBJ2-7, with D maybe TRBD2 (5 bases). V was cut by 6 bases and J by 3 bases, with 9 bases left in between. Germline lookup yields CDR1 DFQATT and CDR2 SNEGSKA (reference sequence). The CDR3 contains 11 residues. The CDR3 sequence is CSAGKGYEQYF. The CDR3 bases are TGCAGTGCCGGGAAGGGCTACGAGCAGTACTTC.

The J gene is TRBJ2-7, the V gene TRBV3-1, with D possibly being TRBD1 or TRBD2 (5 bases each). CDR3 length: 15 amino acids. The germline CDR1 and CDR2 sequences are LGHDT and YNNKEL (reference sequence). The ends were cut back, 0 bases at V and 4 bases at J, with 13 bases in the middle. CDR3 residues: CASSQERARGYEQYF. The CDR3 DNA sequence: TGTGCCAGCAGCCAAGAGAGGGCAAGGGGTTACGAGCAGTACTTC.

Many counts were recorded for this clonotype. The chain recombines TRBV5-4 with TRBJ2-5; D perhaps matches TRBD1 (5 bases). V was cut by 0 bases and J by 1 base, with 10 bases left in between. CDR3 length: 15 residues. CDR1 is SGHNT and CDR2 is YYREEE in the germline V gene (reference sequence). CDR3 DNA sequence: TGTGCCAGCAGCTTGGAGACAGCGAGCCAAGAGACCCAGTACTTC. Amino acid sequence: CASSLETASQETQYF. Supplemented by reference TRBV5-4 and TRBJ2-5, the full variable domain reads ETGVTQSPTHLIKTRGQQVTLRCSSQSGHNTVSWYQQALGQGPQFIFQYYREEENGRGNFPPRFSGLQFPNYSSELNVNALELDDSALYLCASSLETASQETQYFGPGTRLLVL.

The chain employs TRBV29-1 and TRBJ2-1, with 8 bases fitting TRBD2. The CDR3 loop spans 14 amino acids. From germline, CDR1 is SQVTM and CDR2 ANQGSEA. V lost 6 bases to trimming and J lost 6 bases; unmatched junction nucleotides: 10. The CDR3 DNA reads TGCAGCGTCGGCGGGACTAGGTTTGGCAATGAGCAGTTCTTC. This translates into CSVGGTRFGNEQFF.

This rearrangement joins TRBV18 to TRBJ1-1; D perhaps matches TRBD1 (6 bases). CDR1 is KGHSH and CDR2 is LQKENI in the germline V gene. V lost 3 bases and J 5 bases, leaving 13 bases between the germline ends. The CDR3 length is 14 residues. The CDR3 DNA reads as TGTGCCAGCTCACCGTTCAGGGGTTCTACTGAAGCTTTCTTT. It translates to CASSPFRGSTEAFF. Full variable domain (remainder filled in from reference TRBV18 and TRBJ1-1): NAGVMQNPRHLVRRRGQEARLRCSPMKGHSHVYWYRQLPEEGLKFMVYLQKENIIDESGMPKERFSAEFPKEGPSILRIQQVVRGDSAAYFCASSPFRGSTEAFFGQGTRLTVV.

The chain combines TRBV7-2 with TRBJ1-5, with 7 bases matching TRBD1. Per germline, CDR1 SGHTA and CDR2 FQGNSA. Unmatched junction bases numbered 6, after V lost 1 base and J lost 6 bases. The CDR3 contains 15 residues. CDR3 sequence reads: CASSLGGGIGQPQHF. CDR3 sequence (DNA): TGTGCCAGCAGCTTAGGAGGGGGCATAGGTCAGCCCCAGCATTTT.

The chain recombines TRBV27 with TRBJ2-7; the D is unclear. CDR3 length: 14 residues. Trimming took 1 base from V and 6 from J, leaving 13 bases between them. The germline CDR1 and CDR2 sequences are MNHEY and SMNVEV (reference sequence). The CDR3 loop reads CASSLFVGVPEQYF. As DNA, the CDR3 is TGTGCCAGCAGTTTATTTGTGGGCGTTCCCGAGCAGTACTTC.

CDR3 DNA sequence: TGTGCCAGCAGCCAAGGCCAGGAAGAGACCCAGTACTTC. This encodes CASSQGQEETQYF. V and J are TRBV6-6 and TRBJ2-5; D ambiguous. V lost 6 bases, J lost 3 bases, and 11 bases lay in between. CDR1 is MNHNY, CDR2 SVGAGI, per germline (reference sequence). The CDR3 loop spans 13 amino acids.

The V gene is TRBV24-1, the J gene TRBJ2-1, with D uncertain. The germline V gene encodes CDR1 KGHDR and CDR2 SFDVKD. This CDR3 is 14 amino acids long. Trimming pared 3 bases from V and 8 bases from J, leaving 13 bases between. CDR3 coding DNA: TGTGCCACCAGTGATGCAGTGTTGTTACATGAGCAGTTCTTC. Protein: CATSDAVLLHEQFF.

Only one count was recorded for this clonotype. The CDR3 region is CASSPGLAGGWYEQYF. CDR3 bases: TGTGCCAGCAGCCCGGGGCTAGCGGGAGGCTGGTACGAGCAGTACTTC. The gene calls are TRBV16 and TRBJ2-7, with 11 bases identical to TRBD2. Germline CDR1 is KGHSY and CDR2 is FQNENV. Trimming cost V 4 bases and J 4 bases; bases outside gene matches: 9. The CDR3 sequence is 16 residues long. Looking up the rest from reference TRBV16 and TRBJ2-7 gives the full variable domain: GEEVAQTPKHLVRGEGQKAKLYCAPIKGHSYVFWYQQVLKNEFKFLISFQNENVFDETGMPKERFSAKCLPNSPCSLEIQATKLEDSAVYFCASSPGLAGGWYEQYFGPGTRLTVT.

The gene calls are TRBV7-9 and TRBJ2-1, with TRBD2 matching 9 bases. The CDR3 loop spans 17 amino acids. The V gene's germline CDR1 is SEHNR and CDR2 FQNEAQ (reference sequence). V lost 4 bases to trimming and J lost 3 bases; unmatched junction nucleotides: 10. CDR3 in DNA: TGTGCCAGCAGCTCAATCGGGCTAGCGGGAAACTACAATGAGCAGTTCTTC. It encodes CASSSIGLAGNYNEQFF.

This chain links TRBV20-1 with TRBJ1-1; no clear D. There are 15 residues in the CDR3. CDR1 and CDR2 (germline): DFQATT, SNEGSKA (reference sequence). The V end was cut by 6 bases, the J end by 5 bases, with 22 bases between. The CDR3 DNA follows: TGCAGTGCCTCCCATGGCAGGAGAATGGGAACTGAAGCTTTCTTT. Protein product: CSASHGRRMGTEAFF.

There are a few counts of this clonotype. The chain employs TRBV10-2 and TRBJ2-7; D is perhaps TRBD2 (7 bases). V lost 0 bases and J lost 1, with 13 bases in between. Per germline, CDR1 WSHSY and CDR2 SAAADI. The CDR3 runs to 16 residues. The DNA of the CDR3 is TGCGCCAGCAGTGAGTCTAGGGCGGGGGCATCCTACGAGCAGTACTTC. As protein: CASSESRAGASYEQYF.

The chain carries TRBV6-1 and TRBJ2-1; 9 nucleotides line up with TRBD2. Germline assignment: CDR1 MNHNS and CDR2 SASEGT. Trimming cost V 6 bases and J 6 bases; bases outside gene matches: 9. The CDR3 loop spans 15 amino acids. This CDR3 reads CASSSGTSYFNEQFF. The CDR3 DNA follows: TGTGCCAGCAGCTCCGGGACTAGCTATTTCAATGAGCAGTTCTTC.

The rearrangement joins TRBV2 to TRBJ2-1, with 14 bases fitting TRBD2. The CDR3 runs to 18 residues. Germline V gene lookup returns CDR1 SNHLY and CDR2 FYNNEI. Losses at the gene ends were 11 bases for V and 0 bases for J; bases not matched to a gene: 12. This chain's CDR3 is CAFSFRLAGGGSYNEQFF. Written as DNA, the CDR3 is TGTGCCTTCAGTTTCCGACTAGCGGGAGGGGGCTCCTACAATGAGCAGTTCTTC.

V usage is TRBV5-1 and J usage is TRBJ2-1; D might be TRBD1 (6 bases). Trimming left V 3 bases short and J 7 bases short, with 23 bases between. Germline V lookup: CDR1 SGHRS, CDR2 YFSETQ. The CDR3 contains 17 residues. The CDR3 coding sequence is TGCGCCAGCAGCTCCCAACAGGGCTCGGGTGGGGGTAATGAGCAGTTCTTC. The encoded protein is CASSSQQGSGGGNEQFF.

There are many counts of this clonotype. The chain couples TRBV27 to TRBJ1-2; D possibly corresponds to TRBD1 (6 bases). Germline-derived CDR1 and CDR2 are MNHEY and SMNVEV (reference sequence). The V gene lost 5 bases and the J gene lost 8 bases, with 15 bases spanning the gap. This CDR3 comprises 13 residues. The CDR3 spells CASSPQGLGGYTF. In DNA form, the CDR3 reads TGTGCCAGCAGTCCTCAGGGGTTAGGAGGCTACACCTTC.

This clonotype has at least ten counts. The CDR3 DNA reads TGTGCCAGCAGAACCGCGACGTATAACGAGCAGTACTTC. It translates to CASRTATYNEQYF. The chain joins TRBV28 to TRBJ2-7; D is unresolved. The CDR3 has 13 amino acids. Trimming removed 6 bases from V and 5 bases from J, with 14 bases in between. Germline V gene lookup returns CDR1 MDHEN and CDR2 SYDVKM.

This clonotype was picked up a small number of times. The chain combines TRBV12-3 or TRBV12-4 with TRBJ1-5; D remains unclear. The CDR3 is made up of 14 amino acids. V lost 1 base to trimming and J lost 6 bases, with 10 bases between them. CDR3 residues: CASSLEAGPQPQHF. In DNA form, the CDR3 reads TGTGCCAGCAGTTTAGAGGCGGGCCCTCAGCCCCAGCATTTT.

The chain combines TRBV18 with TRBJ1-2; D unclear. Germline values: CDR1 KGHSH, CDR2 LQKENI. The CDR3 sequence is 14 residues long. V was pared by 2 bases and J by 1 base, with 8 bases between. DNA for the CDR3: TGTGCCAGCTCACCATCCAGGAATAACTATGGCTACACCTTC. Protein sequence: CASSPSRNNYGYTF.